This T cell receptor beta chain was identified in a study of CD8+CD57+ T cells in acquired aplastic anemia (dated by TCRdb to between 2017 and 2018). As for the study more broadly: DNA extracted from sorted CD4+ and CD8+ cells had a mean of roughly 3.4 ug, with a range of roughly 0.2 to 30 ug. CD8+CD57+ expansion was defined as a frequency above the mean frequency observed in healthy subjects.

Trimming costs V 2 bases and J 0 bases, and their ends lie 5 bases apart. The CDR3 has 15 amino acids, counting the end cysteine and phenylalanine. The retained sequence is limited to the CDR3, 45 bases, with the frame set at the first base. CDR1 is given as MGHRA and CDR2 as YSYEKL, both from the germline V gene. This clonotype showed up many times. The antigen this receptor binds is unknown. Nothing much larger sits one base from this clone, and base qualities are not available. The paper as a whole reports these results and caveats: Around 31 CD8+ CDR3 sequences were shared between patients and controls but appeared highly expressed in patients and within their immunodominant clones. Patients and healthy controls showed no significant difference in CD8+ Simpson's diversity (P=0.060).

Genomic DNA was used as template for profiling of TCR beta VDJ combinations and CDR3 sequences. TCR repertoire sequencing was run on an Illumina HiSeq 2000. The original pipeline was this. TRBV/TRBJ rearrangement plots, CDR3 size and DJ length profiles, and Simpson's diversity index were used to assess repertoires. The immunodominant clone was defined as the most abundant DNA sequence in deep sequencing data. CDR3 amino acid sequences were checked for sharing between subjects and were compared against published repertoires and the VDJdb database. In-frame beta chains were kept once TCRdb had trimmed the public reads at Q25 with fastp and called clones with MiXCR. Entries that share a CDR3 protein sequence are merged under the most common genes and DNA. These V and J calls originate from TCRdb's pipeline instead of the authors' own analysis. This sample has hundreds of thousands of distinct CDR3 sequences in its table, and over 25% of those were observed once. In total, the top ten clones hold approximately 0.82% of the sample.

Expansion of CD8+CD57+ cells had been shown by flow cytometry in the patients chosen for sequencing. Every patient had severe acquired aplastic anemia, diagnosed using the International Study of Aplastic Anemia and Agranulocytosis and Camitta criteria. At the time blood was sampled, none of the patients had received any therapy. TCR repertoires of sorted CD4+ and CD8+ blood T cells from severe aplastic anemia patients and healthy subjects were deep-sequenced in the study. In the USA, patient enrollment took place under clinicaltrials.gov protocols 00001620, 01623167, 00001397, 00071045, 00081523 and 00961064. Ficoll-Paque density gradient centrifugation was used to isolate peripheral blood mononuclear cells. Before DNA was extracted, CD4+ and CD8+ T cells were sorted using either FACS or magnetic beads.

Sequenced: sorted CD4+, CD8+, or CD8+CD57+ T cells (not recorded which) from PBMCs. This TCR derives from a human donor with aplastic anemia. The chain uses TRBV4-1 and TRBJ2-6; there is no confident call for the D gene. The nucleotide sequence is TGCGCCAGCAGCCAATGGGGCTCTGGGGCCAACGTCCTGACTTTC. Translation gives CASSQWGSGANVLTF.